The TCR beta chain described here comes from a study of blood T cells in healthy people across ages. A second PCR, run for roughly 7 to 12 cycles, used a sample-barcoded 5' primer plus a J-beta primer mix. Researchers report that a template-switch adaptor with 12 random nucleotides tagged each cDNA molecule. TCRdb reprocessed the 5' RACE reads via MiXCR and lists one record per CDR3 protein. The sample has approximately 800,000 distinct CDR3 sequences, 50% to 65% seen once. Germline V gene lookup returns CDR1 DFQATT and CDR2 SNEGSKA (reference sequence). The CDR3 consists of 14 residues. Deletions cut 6 bases from V and 4 bases from J, with 13 bases between. Russia was home to the donors, healthy Caucasian individuals aged about 6 to 90.

The receptor was isolated from a man older than 75 in good health. Sequences were obtained from blood. V gene TRBV20-1 combines with J gene TRBJ2-6, with a tentative D call TRBD2 (6 bases). The CDR3 loop is CSAMGGTGANVLTF. CDR3 DNA sequence: TGCAGTGCGATGGGAGGAACAGGGGCCAACGTCCTGACTTTC.